This TCR beta chain came from a study of T cells expressing NK-cell markers. The overall study: Sequencing of TCR beta repertoires drew on sorted CD3+CD56+NKG2C+, CD3+CD56+NKG2C- and CD3+CD56-NKG2C+ T cells.

Germline CDR1 SNHLY, CDR2 FYNNEI. CDR3 size: 16 residues. About this clonotype: Its matching antigen is unknown.

Study-level results: Dominant NKG2C+ clonotypes made up roughly 1.0-7.5% of CD8+ T cells in roughly six donors.

No DNA is given; TCRdb re-called the 5' RACE reads and lists each CDR3 protein once. The listing records 150,000 to 200,000 distinct CDR3 sequences. The V gene is TRBV2, the J gene TRBJ2-7; the D gene TCRdb calls, TRBD1, cannot be checked with no DNA. The clonotype originates from a man aged 18 to 69 in good health. Material: blood T cells: a sorted CD56 or NKG2C T cell subset, CD4+ or CD8+ T cells, or bulk PBMC T cells (not recorded which). The CDR3 spells CASSDPRTGLSYEQYF.